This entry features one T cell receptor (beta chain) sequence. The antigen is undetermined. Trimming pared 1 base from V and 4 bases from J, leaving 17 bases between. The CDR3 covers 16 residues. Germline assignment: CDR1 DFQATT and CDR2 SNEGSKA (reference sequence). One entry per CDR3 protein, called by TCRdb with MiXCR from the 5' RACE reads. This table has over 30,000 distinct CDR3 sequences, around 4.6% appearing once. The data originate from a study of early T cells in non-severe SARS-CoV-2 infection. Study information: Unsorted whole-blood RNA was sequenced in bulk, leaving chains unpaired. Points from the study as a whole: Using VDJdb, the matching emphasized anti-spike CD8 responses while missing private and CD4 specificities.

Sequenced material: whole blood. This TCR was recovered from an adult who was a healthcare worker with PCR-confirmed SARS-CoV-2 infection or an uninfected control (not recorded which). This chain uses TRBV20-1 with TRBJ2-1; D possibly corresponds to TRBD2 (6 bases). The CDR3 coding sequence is TGCAGTGCTAGAGCCCGTCGGCTAGCGCAGTACAATGAGCAGTTCTTC. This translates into CSARARRLAQYNEQFF.